What follows are 25 T cell receptor beta chains derived from one specimen sequenced in a study of control samples from healthy donors and cancer patients. Sequencing was performed with immunoSEQ multiplex PCR; in TCRdb, only in-frame clones are kept and a portion is missing. The repertoire holds over 100,000 clones, with about 89% as singletons. The sequencing sample was made of blood. The receptors stem from a woman aged 50 to 60 in good health.

The chain links TRBV4-3 to TRBJ2-3; D possibly matches TRBD1 or TRBD2 (6 bases each). Trimming removed 4 bases from V and 0 bases from J, with 14 bases in between. Germline-derived CDR1 and CDR2 are LGHNA and YSLEER. CDR3 length: 16 amino acids. For the CDR3, the DNA is TGCGCCAGCAGCCGGAGGGGGGACGTAAGCACAGATACGCAGTATTTT. It translates to CASSRRGDVSTDTQYF.

V is TRBV29-1 and J is TRBJ2-3; D gene ambiguous. The V end lost 7 bases, the J end lost 3 bases, and 11 bases lay between the germline ends. The CDR3 is 12 amino acids. The germline CDR1 and CDR2 sequences are SQVTM and ANQGSEA. Written as DNA, the CDR3 is TGCAGCGAAGGTAGTTTGACAGATACGCAGTATTTT. Residues: CSEGSLTDTQYF.

The chain recombines TRBV2 with TRBJ2-2, with D tentatively TRBD2 (6 bases). The CDR3 covers 14 residues. The germline gives CDR1 SNHLY, CDR2 FYNNEI. Trimming shortened V by 4 bases and J by 4 bases, and 10 bases separated the two germline ends. DNA for the CDR3: TGTGCCAGCAGTGTCGGGGGTATCACCGGGGAGCTGTTTTTT. Translation gives CASSVGGITGELFF.

The chain is built from TRBV7-2 and TRBJ1-2; D perhaps matches TRBD1 (5 bases). In germline, CDR1 is SGHTA, CDR2 FQGNSA. This CDR3 has 16 residues. The V gene lost 1 base and the J gene lost 1 base, with 13 bases spanning the gap. In DNA, the CDR3 is TGTGCCAGCAGCTTAGTCGCGGGGGGGGATAACTATGGCTACACCTTC. As protein: CASSLVAGGDNYGYTF.

A single count supports this clone. The chain recombines TRBV6-2 or TRBV6-3 with TRBJ2-5; tentatively, D is TRBD1 (7 bases). Trimming removed 2 bases from V and 6 bases from J, with 13 bases in between. The CDR3 is 14 amino acids. The V gene's germline CDR1 is MNHEY and CDR2 SVGEGT. The CDR3 is CASSYTEGAKTQYF. The CDR3 bases are TGTGCCAGCAGTTACACGGAGGGGGCGAAGACCCAGTACTTC.

The rearrangement uses TRBV2 and TRBJ1-2; D is possibly TRBD1 (5 bases). Germline CDR1 reads SNHLY; CDR2 reads FYNNEI. V lost 6 bases, J lost 8 bases, and 16 bases lay in between. The CDR3 contains 13 residues. The CDR3 sequence: CASSREAQGGYTF. The CDR3 region has the DNA TGTGCCAGCAGCAGGGAAGCTCAAGGCGGCTACACCTTC.

This chain links TRBV19 with TRBJ2-7; D is possibly TRBD1 or TRBD2 (5 bases each). The V end was cut by 6 bases, the J end by 7 bases, with 16 bases between. The CDR3 has 13 residues. Germline CDR1 LNHDA, CDR2 SQIVND (reference sequence). DNA for the CDR3: TGTGCCAGTAGCCTCACCGGGGCTGGGGAGCAGTACGTC. Amino acid sequence: CASSLTGAGEQYV.

The V call is TRBV2, the J call TRBJ2-7, with D uncertain. The germline gives CDR1 SNHLY, CDR2 FYNNEI. Trimming stripped 8 bases from V and 7 bases from J, with 18 bases between. This CDR3 comprises 13 residues. This chain's CDR3 is CASASSRVLEQYF. The CDR3 DNA follows: TGTGCCAGCGCCTCGAGCAGAGTCCTGGAGCAGTACTTC.

This chain joins TRBV5-1 and TRBJ2-5; TRBD1 is a possible D gene (6 bases). CDR3 length equals 16 residues. The V and J ends lost 2 bases and 1 base respectively, with 15 bases between them. CDR1 and CDR2 from the germline V gene are SGHRS and YFSETQ. Here the CDR3 reads CASSFRPGVPQETQYF. DNA for the CDR3: TGCGCCAGCAGCTTTCGTCCAGGGGTACCCCAAGAGACCCAGTACTTC.

V usage is TRBV10-1 and J usage is TRBJ1-5; D remains unclear. The CDR3 extends over 12 amino acids. Trimming shortened V by 6 bases and J by 2 bases, and 5 bases separated the two germline ends. Germline CDR1 reads WNHNN; CDR2 reads SYGVQD (reference sequence). Here the CDR3 reads CASRTGNQPQHF. The CDR3 nucleotides read TGCGCCAGCAGGACGGGCAATCAGCCCCAGCATTTT.

This clone appeared once. This sequence joins TRBV4-3 and TRBJ1-4; D ambiguous. CDR3 length equals 15 residues. V lost 0 bases and J lost 7, with 12 bases in between. CDR1 is LGHNA, CDR2 YSLEER, per germline. The CDR3 DNA is TGCGCCAGCAGCCAAGATAGGGTGGGCGGTGAAAAACTGTTTTTT. This sequence encodes CASSQDRVGGEKLFF.

The chain is built from TRBV30 and TRBJ2-1; the D is unclear. The V gene lost 3 bases and the J gene lost 4 bases, with 10 bases spanning the gap. The CDR3 is 13 amino acids. Germline CDR1 reads GTSNPN; CDR2 reads SVGIG (reference sequence). CDR3 loop: CAWRAPLYNEQFF. CDR3 sequence (DNA): TGTGCCTGGAGGGCCCCCCTTTACAATGAGCAGTTCTTC.

The chain uses TRBV30 and TRBJ1-2; 7 bases map to TRBD1. This CDR3 spans 13 amino acids. Germline V gene sequence: CDR1 GTSNPN, CDR2 SVGIG (reference sequence). Unmatched junction bases numbered 11, after V lost 5 bases and J lost 8 bases. The CDR3: CAWARGQSKGYTF. CDR3 sequence (DNA): TGTGCCTGGGCTCGGGGACAGTCGAAGGGCTACACCTTC. The variable domain in full, with the rest retrieved from reference TRBV30 and TRBJ1-2, is SQTIHQWPATLVQPVGSPLSLECTVEGTSNPNLYWYRQAAGRGLQLLFYSVGIGQISSEVPQNLSASRPQDRQFILSSKKLLLSDSGFYLCAWARGQSKGYTFGSGTRLTVV.

The rearrangement links TRBV6-4 to TRBJ2-1; D assignment may be TRBD1 or TRBD2 (6 bases each). V was pared by 6 bases and J by 8 bases, with 20 bases between. CDR1 and CDR2 (germline): MRHNA, SNTAGT. The CDR3 runs 15 residues. The CDR3 nucleotides are TGTGCCAGCAGCGCCACGGGGGCGGGAACGGATGAGCAGTTCTTC. Translation: CASSATGAGTDEQFF.

V usage is TRBV18 and J usage is TRBJ2-1, with D hard to call. This CDR3 is built from 14 residues. V was shortened by 1 base and J by 0 bases, with 4 bases between the two germline ends. Germline V gene data show CDR1 as KGHSH and CDR2 as LQKENI. The CDR3 reads CASSPLSSYNEQFF. In DNA, the CDR3 is TGTGCCAGCTCACCACTAAGCTCCTACAATGAGCAGTTCTTC. The full variable domain, in which reference TRBV18 and TRBJ2-1 provide the parts outside the CDR3, is NAGVMQNPRHLVRRRGQEARLRCSPMKGHSHVYWYRQLPEEGLKFMVYLQKENIIDESGMPKERFSAEFPKEGPSILRIQQVVRGDSAAYFCASSPLSSYNEQFFGPGTRLTVL.

The chain recombines TRBV6-5 with TRBJ1-2; 9 positions agree with TRBD1. Trimming cost V 2 bases and J 4 bases; bases outside gene matches: 2. The V gene's germline CDR1 is MNHEY and CDR2 SVGAGI. CDR3 length equals 14 residues. In nucleotides, the CDR3 is TGTGCCAGCAGTTACCGACAGGGGGGCTATGGCTACACCTTC. Amino acid sequence: CASSYRQGGYGYTF.

V gene TRBV21-1 combines with J gene TRBJ2-7; the table calls TRBD2, which could not be checked here. TRBV21-1 is recorded as a pseudogene. CDR3 length equals 18 residues. In DNA, the CDR3 is TGTGCCAGCAGCCCGTGGGGCCCGGGACTAGCGGGGTTAGGCGAGCAGTACGTC. This codes for CASSPWGPGLAGLGEQYV.

J is TRBJ2-2 and V is TRBV18; no firm D call. This CDR3 has 15 residues. Per germline, CDR1 KGHSH and CDR2 LQKENI. The V end lost 2 bases, the J end lost 5 bases, and 12 bases lay between the germline ends. CDR3 in amino acids: CASSPDPPGTGELFF. The CDR3 coding sequence is TGTGCCAGCTCACCAGACCCCCCGGGTACCGGGGAGCTGTTTTTT.

The chain couples TRBV12-3 or TRBV12-4 to TRBJ1-5, with D hard to call. Trimming took 3 bases from V and 7 from J, leaving 7 bases between them. This CDR3 region has 12 residues. CDR3 amino acids: CASSLAGQPQHF. The CDR3 DNA reads as TGTGCCAGCAGTTTGGCAGGCCAGCCCCAGCATTTT.

The chain has TRBV5-5 and TRBJ2-5, with 10 nucleotides matching TRBD1. CDR1 SGHKS and CDR2 YYEKEE come from the germline V gene (reference sequence). V lost 4 bases and J lost 1; bases outside the gene matches: 16. The CDR3 length is 19 residues. CDR3 loop: CASSIPGQGQESLQETQYF. The CDR3 DNA follows: TGTGCCAGCAGCATCCCGGGACAGGGGCAAGAAAGCCTCCAAGAGACCCAGTACTTC.

This chain uses TRBV5-1 with TRBJ2-3, with 8 bases matching TRBD2. Trimming at V came to 5 bases and at J to 9 bases, leaving 26 bases not matched to a gene. The CDR3 has 19 residues. Per germline, CDR1 SGHRS and CDR2 YFSETQ. The CDR3, as DNA: TGCGCCAGCAGTTGGGGGGTCGACGGACCGCAGCGGGAGAGGAGGACGCAGTATTTT. It codes for CASSWGVDGPQRERRTQYF.

The rearrangement joins TRBV2 to TRBJ1-1, with 10 bases matching TRBD1. After removal of 6 bases from V and 4 bases from J, the junction contained 5 bases not matched to a gene. This CDR3 contains 14 residues. Germline CDR1 and CDR2: SNHLY and FYNNEI. DNA of the CDR3: TGTGCCAGCAGCCGGACAGGGGGGTTCACTGAAGCTTTCTTT. Protein: CASSRTGGFTEAFF.

The CDR3 here is CAPRTALTEAFF. CDR3 coding DNA: TGTGCCCCTCGGACAGCCCTGACTGAAGCTTTCTTT. This rearrangement joins TRBV2 to TRBJ1-1; tentative D call: TRBD1 (6 bases). CDR3 length: 12 amino acids. Germline CDR1 is SNHLY and CDR2 is FYNNEI. V lost 11 bases and J lost 5, with 15 bases in between. The variable domain in full, with the rest retrieved from reference TRBV2 and TRBJ1-1, is EPEVTQTPSHQVTQMGQEVILRCVPISNHLYFYWYRQILGQKVEFLVSFYNNEISEKSEIFDDQFSVERPDGSNFTLKIRSTKLEDSAMYFCAPRTALTEAFFGQGTRLTVV.

The V call is TRBV14, the J call TRBJ2-1, with D possibly TRBD2 on 6 matching bases. The CDR3 has 16 amino acids. Germline V gene sequence: CDR1 SGHDN, CDR2 FVKESK. V lost 5 bases, J lost 0 bases, and 14 bases lay in between. The CDR3 sequence is CASSSGLNPSYNEQFF. CDR3 coding DNA: TGTGCCAGCAGCAGCGGGCTTAACCCCTCCTACAATGAGCAGTTCTTC.

The count of this clone is one. CDR3 residues: CASSYIAGGLNEQFF. CDR3 DNA sequence: TGTGCCAGCAGTTATATAGCGGGAGGTCTCAATGAGCAGTTCTTC. The rearrangement uses TRBV6-2 or TRBV6-3 and TRBJ2-1, with TRBD2 identical over 10 bases. The V gene end was trimmed by 3 bases and the J gene end by 6 bases; junction bases not matched to a gene: 5. Looked up from germline, CDR1 is MNHEY and CDR2 is SVGEGT. This CDR3 has 15 residues.